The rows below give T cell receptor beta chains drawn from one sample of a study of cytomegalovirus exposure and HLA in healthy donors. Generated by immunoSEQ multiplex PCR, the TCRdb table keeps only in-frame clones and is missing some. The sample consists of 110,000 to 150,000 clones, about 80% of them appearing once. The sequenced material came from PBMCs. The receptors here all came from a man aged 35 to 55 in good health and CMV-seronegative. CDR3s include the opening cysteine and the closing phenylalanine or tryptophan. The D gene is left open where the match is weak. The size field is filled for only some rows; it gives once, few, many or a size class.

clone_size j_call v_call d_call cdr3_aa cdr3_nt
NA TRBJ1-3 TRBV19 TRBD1 CASTRGTGDTIYF TGTGCCAGTACCCGCGGGACAGGGGACACCATATATTTT
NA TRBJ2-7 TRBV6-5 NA CASSYGQPSTSYEQYF TGTGCCAGCAGTTACGGACAGCCCTCGACCTCCTACGAGCAGTACTTC
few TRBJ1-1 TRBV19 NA CASSAGGTEAFF TGTGCCAGTAGTGCGGGGGGGACTGAAGCTTTCTTT
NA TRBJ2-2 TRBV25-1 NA CASSEPYTGELFF TGTGCCAGCAGTGAACCGTACACCGGGGAGCTGTTTTTT
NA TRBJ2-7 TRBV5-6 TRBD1 CASSFPQGYEQYF TGTGCCAGCAGCTTTCCACAGGGGTACGAGCAGTACTTC
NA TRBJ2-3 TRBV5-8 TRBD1 CASSLVRGTPLTDTQYF TGTGCCAGCAGCTTGGTCAGGGGGACACCGCTCACAGATACGCAGTATTTT
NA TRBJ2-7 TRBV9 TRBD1 CASSTTGLWNEQYF TGTGCCAGCAGCACGACAGGGCTTTGGAACGAGCAGTACTTC
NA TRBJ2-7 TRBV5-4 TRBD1 CASSLVSQGAVQYF TGTGCCAGCAGCTTGGTGTCTCAGGGGGCTGTGCAGTACTTC
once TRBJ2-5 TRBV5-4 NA CASSFTGGVNETQYF TGTGCCAGCAGCTTTACTGGAGGGGTAAACGAGACCCAGTACTTC
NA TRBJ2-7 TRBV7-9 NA CASSSRRAGQGSSYEQYF TGTGCCAGCAGCTCGAGGAGGGCTGGACAAGGGTCTTCCTACGAGCAGTACTTC
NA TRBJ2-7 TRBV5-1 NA CASSLPRGTAVYEQYF TGCGCCAGCAGCTTGCCGCGCGGGACGGCGGTCTACGAGCAGTACTTC
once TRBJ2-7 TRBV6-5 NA CASSGTYEQYF TGTGCCAGCAGTGGCACCTACGAGCAGTACTTC
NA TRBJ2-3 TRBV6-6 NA CATMAWGGTDTQYF TGTGCTACCATGGCTTGGGGGGGCACAGATACGCAGTATTTT
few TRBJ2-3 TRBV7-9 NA CAGGSTDTQYF TGTGCCGGAGGAAGCACAGATACGCAGTATTTT
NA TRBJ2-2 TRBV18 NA CASSPEGNTGELFF TGTGCCAGCTCACCAGAGGGAAACACCGGGGAGCTGTTTTTT
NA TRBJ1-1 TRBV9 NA CASSAVSRAEAFF TGTGCCAGCAGCGCGGTATCCAGGGCCGAAGCTTTCTTT
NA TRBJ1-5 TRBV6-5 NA CASSYHSNQPQHF TGTGCCAGCAGTTACCATAGCAATCAGCCCCAGCATTTT
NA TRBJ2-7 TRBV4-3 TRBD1 CASSLNEKGTAHSYEQYF TGCGCCAGCAGCCTAAACGAAAAAGGGACAGCACACTCCTACGAGCAGTACTTC
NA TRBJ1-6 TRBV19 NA CASTHRLNSPLHF TGTGCCAGTACCCACAGGCTCAATTCACCCCTCCACTTT
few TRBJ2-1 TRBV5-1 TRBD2 CASSRLSGTSGYNEQFF TGCGCCAGCAGCCGCTTGTCCGGGACTAGCGGTTACAATGAGCAGTTCTTC
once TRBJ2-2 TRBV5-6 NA CASSLGTGSYTGELFF TGTGCCAGCAGCTTGGGGACGGGGAGCTACACCGGGGAGCTGTTTTTT
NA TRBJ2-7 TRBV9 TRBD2 CASSVAPLESGGDYEQYF TGTGCCAGCAGCGTAGCCCCCCTCGAGAGCGGGGGGGATTACGAGCAGTACTTC
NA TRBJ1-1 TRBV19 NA CASSIAGGTEAFF TGTGCCAGTAGTATAGCCGGGGGCACTGAAGCTTTCTTT
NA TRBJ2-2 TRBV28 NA CASTQQGFTGELFF TGTGCCAGCACACAACAGGGTTTCACCGGGGAGCTGTTTTTT
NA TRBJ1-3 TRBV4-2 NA CASSQDLGVAGNTIYF TGTGCCAGCAGCCAAGATTTAGGGGTAGCTGGAAACACCATATATTTT
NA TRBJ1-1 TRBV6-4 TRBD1 CASWGQESPIAEAFF TGTGCCAGCTGGGGACAGGAATCCCCCATCGCTGAAGCTTTCTTT